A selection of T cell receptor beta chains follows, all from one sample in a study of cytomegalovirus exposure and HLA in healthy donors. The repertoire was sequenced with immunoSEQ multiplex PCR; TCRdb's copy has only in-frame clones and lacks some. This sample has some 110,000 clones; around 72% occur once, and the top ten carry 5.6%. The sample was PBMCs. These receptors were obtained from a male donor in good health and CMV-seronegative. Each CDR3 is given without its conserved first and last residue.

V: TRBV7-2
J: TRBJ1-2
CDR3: ASSLGRGNYGYT

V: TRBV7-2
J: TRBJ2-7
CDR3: ASSLDLTSGRGYEQY

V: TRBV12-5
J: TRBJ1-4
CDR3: ASGLEGGVGEKLF

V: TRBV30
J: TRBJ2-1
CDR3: AWSPTRLGADEQF

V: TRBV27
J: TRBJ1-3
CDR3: ASRLISGNTIY

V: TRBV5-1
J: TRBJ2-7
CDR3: ASSLRAEVVTSGYRDYEQY

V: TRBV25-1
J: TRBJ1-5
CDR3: ASSDALRVQPQH

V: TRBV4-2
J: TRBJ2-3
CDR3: ASSHDHTSTRTQY

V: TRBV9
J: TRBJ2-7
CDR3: ASSADTGGYEQY

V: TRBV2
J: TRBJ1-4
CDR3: ASSERATNEKLF

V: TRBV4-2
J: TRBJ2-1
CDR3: ASSQERDRGYNEQF

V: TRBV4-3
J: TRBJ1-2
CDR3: ASSQEVLFFSGRGNNYGYT

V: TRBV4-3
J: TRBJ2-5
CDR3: ASSQERGGEETQY

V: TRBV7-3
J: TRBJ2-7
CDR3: ASSLQVHGGDRRDVFEQY

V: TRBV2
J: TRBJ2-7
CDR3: ASRRDLTYEQY

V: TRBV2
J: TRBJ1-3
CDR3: ASRTEGGRRDTIY

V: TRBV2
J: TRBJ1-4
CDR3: ASGRRGGNEKLF

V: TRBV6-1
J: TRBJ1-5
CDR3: ASLTGVNQPQH

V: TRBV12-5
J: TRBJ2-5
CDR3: ASGLGDTQTQY

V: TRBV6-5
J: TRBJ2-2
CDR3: ASSYGGTTGELF

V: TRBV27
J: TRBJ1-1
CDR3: ASSAQGAREAF

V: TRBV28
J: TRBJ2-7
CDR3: ASSFRGVRTGEQY

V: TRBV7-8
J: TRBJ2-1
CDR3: ASSSSGTSEINEQF

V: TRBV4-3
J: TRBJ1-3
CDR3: ASSPHVGGYSSGNTIY

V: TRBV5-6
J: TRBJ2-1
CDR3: ASAPGLAYNEQF

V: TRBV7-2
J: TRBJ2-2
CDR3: ASSFVRDTGELF

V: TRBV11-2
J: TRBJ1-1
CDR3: ARNTGNTEAF

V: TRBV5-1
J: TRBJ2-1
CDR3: ASSLKAGGDNEQF

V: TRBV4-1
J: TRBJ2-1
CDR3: ASSQGGTSGNNEQF

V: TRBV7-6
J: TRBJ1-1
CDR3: ASSLLSGGISEAF

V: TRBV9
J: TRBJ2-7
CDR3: ASSVDSSYEQY

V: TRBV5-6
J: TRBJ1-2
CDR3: ASSLYRGGQGSNGYT

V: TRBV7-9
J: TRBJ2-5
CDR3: SSSLVLPETQY

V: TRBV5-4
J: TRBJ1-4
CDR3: ASSAGQGLPNEKLF

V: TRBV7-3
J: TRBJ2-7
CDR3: ASSPTTGKKEQY

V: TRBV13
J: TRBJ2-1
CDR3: ASSLWASPQF

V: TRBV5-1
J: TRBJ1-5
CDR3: ASSGGLDGNQPQH

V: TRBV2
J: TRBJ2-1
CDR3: AAAGAAGGSYNEQF

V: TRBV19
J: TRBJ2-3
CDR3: ASPPAAGWRADTQY

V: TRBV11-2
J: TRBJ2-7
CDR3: ASSPRAGQGLHEQY

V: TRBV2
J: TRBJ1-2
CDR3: ASSEMGLYGYT

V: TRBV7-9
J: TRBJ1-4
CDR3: ASSWTAPGEKLF

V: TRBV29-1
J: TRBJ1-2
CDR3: SVLSGGEGYT

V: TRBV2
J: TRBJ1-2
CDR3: ASSEGLGTGPNYGYT

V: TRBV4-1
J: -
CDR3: ASSLAGTGTYEQY

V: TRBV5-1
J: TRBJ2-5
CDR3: ASSPTAASGGVPQETQY

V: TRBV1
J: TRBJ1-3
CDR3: TSSPTGTAILW

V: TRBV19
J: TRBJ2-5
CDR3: ASSIQKKGGGETQY

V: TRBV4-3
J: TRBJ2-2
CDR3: ASSQEGGAHTGELF

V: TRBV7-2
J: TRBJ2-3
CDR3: ASRPGTGYVADTQY

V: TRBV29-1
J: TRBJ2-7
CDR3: SVEVGAGSSYEQY

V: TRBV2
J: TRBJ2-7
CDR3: ASSVGGRVREQY